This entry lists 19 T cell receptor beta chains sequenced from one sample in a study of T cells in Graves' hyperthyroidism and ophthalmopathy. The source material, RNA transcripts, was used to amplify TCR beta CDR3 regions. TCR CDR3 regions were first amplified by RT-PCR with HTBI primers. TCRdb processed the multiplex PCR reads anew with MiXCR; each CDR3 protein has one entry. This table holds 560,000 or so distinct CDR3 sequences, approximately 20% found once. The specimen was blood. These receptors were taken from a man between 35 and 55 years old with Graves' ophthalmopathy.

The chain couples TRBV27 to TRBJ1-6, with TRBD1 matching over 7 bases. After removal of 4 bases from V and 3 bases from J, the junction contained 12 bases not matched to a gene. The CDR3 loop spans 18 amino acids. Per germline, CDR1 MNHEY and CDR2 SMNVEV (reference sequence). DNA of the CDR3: TGTGCCAGCAGTTACGAAATCGGGACAGACCTCTATAATTCACCCCTCCACTTT. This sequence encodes CASSYEIGTDLYNSPLHF.

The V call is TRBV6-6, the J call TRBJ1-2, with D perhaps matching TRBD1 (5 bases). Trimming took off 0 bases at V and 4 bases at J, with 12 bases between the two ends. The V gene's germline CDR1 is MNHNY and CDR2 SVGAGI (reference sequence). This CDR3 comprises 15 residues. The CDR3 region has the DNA TGTGCCAGCAGTTACTCAGGGCAGGGCGGCTATGGCTACACCTTC. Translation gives CASSYSGQGGYGYTF.

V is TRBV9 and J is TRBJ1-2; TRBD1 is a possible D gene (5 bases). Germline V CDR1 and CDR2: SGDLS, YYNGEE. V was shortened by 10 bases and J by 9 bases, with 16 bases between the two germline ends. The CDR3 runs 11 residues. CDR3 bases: TGTGCCTCGAAGAGGGAGGGGAGCTACACCTTC. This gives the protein CASKREGSYTF.

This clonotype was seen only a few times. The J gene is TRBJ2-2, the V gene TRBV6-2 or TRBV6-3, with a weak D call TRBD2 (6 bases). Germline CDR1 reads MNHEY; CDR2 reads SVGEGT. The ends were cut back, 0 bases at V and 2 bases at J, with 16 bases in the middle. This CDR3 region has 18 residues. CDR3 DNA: TGTGCCAGCAGTTACTCCCATGAGTGGCGGGGAAACACCGGGGAGCTGTTTTTT. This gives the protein CASSYSHEWRGNTGELFF.

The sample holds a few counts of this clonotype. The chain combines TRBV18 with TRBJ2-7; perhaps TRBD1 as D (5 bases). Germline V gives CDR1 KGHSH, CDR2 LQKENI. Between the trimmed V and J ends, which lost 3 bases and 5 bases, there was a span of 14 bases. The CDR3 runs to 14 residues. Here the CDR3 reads CASSPADGAHEQYF. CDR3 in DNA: TGTGCCAGCTCACCTGCGGATGGGGCCCACGAGCAGTACTTC.

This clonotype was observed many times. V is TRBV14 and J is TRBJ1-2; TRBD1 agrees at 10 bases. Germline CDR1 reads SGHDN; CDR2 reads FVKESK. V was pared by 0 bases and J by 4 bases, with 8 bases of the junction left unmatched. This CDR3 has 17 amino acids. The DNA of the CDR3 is TGTGCCAGCAGCCAAGATAAGGGCCGGGACAGGGGCTATGGCTACACCTTC. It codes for CASSQDKGRDRGYGYTF.

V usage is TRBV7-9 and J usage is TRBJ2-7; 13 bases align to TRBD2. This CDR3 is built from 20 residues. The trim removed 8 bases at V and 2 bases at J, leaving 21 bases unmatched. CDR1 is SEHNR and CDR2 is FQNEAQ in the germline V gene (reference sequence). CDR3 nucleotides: TGTGCCAGCGGATACCCCCCTACCGGGACTAGCGGGATAGGGGCCTACGAGCAGTACTTC. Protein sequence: CASGYPPTGTSGIGAYEQYF.

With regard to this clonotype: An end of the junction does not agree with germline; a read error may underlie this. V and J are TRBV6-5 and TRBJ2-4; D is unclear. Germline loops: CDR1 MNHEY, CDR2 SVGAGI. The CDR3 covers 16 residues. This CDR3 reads CASSSDFTVAKDIQYF. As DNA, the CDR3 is TGTGCCAGCAGTTCCGACTTTACGGTAGCCAAAGACATTCAGTACTTC.

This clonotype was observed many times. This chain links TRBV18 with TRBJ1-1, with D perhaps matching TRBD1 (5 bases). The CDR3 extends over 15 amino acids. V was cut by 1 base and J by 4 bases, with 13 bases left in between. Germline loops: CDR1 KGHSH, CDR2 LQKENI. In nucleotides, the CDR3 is TGTGCCAGCTCACCACTTGAGGTTCAGGGCACTGAAGCTTTCTTT. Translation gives CASSPLEVQGTEAFF.

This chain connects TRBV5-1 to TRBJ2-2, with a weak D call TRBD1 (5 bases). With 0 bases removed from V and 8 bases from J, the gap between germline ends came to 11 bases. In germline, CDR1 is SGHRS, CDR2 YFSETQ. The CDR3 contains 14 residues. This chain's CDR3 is CASSLDRMGGELFF. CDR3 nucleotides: TGCGCCAGCAGCTTGGACAGGATGGGAGGGGAGCTGTTTTTT.

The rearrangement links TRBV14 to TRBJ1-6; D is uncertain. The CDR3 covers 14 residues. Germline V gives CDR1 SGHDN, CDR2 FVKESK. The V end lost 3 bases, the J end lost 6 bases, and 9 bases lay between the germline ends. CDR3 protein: CASSQGNINSPLHF. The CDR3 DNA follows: TGTGCCAGCAGCCAGGGTAATATTAATTCACCCCTCCACTTT.

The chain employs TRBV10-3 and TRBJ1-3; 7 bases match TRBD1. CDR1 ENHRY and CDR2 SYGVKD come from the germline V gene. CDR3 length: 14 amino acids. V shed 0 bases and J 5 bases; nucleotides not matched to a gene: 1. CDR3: CAISESGQRNTIYF. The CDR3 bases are TGTGCCATCAGTGAGTCGGGACAGAGAAACACCATATATTTT.

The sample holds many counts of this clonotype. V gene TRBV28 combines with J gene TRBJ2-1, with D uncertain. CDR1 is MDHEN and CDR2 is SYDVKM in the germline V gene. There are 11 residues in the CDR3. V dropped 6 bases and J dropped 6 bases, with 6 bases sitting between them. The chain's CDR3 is CASRGINEQFF. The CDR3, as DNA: TGTGCCAGCAGGGGGATCAATGAGCAGTTCTTC.

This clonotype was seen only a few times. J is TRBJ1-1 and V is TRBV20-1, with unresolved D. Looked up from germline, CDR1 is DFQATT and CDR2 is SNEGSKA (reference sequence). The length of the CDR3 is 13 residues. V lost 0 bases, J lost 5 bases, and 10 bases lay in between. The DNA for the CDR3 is TGCAGTGCTAGAGAGGAGCTGGGGACTGAAGCTTTCTTT. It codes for CSAREELGTEAFF.

CDR3 protein: CSARASDRGGETQYF. CDR3 coding DNA: TGCAGTGCTAGAGCGTCGGACAGGGGTGGCGAGACCCAGTACTTC. The rearrangement joins TRBV20-1 to TRBJ2-5, with TRBD1 identical over 9 bases. The germline V gene encodes CDR1 DFQATT and CDR2 SNEGSKA (reference sequence). Losses at the gene ends were 1 base for V and 5 bases for J; bases not matched to a gene: 8. This CDR3 contains 15 residues.

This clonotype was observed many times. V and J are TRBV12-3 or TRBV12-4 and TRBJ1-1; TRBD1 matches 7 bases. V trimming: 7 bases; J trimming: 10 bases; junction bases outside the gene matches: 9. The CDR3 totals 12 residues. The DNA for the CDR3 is TGTGCCAGCACCTCACCCCCAGGGGGAGCTTTCTTT. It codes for CASTSPPGGAFF.

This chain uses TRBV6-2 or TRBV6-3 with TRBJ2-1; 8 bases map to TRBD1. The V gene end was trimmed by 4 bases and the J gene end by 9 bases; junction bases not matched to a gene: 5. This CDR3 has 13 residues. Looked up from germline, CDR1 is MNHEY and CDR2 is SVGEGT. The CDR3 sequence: CASSSYRGSEQFF. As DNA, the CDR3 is TGTGCCAGCAGTTCTTACAGGGGGAGTGAGCAGTTCTTC.

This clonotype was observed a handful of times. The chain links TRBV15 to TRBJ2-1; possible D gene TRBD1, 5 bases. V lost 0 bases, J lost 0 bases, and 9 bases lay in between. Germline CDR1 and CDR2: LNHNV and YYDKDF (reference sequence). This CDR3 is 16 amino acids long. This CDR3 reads CATSRDLTVSYNEQFF. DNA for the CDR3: TGTGCCACCAGCAGAGATCTGACAGTCTCCTACAATGAGCAGTTCTTC.

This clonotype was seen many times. DNA of the CDR3: TGCAGTGCTAGCGGACTAGCGGGAGTGAATGAGCAGTTCTTC. Residues: CSASGLAGVNEQFF. The chain employs TRBV20-1 and TRBJ2-1, with TRBD2 identical over 13 bases. V gave up 3 bases and J gave up 7 bases; unmatched junction bases: 3. The CDR3 contains 14 residues. Germline CDR1 DFQATT, CDR2 SNEGSKA (reference sequence).